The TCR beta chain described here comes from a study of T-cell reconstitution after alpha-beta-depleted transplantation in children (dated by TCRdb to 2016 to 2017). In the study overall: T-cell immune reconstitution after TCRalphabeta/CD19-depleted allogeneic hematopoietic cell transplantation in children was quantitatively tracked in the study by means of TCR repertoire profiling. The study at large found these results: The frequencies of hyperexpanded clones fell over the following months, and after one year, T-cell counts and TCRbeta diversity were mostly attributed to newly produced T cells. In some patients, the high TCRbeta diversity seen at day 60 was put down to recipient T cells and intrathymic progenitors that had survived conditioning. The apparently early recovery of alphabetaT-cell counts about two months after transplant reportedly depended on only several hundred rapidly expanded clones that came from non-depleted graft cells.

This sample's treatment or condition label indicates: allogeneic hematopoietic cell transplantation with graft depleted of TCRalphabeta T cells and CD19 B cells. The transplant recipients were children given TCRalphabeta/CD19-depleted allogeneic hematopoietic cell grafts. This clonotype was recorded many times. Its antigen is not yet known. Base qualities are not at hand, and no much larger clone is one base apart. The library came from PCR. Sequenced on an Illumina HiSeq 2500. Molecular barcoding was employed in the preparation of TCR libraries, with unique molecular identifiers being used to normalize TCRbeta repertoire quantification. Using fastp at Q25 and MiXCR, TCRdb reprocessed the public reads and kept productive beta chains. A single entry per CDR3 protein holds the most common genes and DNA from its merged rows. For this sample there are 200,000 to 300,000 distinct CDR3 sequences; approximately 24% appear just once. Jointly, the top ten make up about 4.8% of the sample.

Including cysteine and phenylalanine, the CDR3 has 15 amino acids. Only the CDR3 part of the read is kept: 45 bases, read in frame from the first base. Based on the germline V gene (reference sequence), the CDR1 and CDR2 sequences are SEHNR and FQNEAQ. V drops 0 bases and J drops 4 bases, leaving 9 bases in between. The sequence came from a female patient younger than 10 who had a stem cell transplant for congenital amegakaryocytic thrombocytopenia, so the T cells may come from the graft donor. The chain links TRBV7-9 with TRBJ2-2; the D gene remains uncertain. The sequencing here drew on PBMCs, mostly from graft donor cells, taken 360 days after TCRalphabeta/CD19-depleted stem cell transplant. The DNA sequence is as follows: TGTGCCAGCAGCTTAGCGCCAACGACCACCGGGGAGCTGTTTTTT. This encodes CASSLAPTTTGELFF.